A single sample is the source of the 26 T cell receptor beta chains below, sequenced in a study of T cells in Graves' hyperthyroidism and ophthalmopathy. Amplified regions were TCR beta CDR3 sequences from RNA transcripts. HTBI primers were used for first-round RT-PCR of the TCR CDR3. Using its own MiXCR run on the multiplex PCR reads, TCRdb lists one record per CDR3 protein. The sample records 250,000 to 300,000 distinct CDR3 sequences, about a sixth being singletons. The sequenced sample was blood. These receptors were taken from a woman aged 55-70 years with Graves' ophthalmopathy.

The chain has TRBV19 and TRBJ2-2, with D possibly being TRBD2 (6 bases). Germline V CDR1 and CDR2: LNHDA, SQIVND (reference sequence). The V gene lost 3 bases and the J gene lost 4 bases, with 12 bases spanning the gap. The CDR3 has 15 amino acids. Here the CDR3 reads CASSILAGITGELFF. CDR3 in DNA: TGTGCCAGTAGTATCTTGGCGGGGATCACCGGGGAGCTGTTTTTT.

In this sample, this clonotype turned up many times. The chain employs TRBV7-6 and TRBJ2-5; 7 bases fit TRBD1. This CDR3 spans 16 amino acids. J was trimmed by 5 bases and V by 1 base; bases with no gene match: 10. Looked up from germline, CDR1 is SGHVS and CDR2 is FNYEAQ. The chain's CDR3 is CASSLVGDRVWETQYF. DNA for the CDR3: TGTGCCAGCAGCTTAGTAGGTGACAGGGTCTGGGAGACCCAGTACTTC.

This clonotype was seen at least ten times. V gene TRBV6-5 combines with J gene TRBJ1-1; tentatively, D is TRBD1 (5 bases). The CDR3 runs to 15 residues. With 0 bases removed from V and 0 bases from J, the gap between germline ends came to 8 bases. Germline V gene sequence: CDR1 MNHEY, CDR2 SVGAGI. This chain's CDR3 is CASSYSAGLNTEAFF. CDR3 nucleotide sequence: TGTGCCAGCAGTTACTCGGCAGGGTTGAACACTGAAGCTTTCTTT.

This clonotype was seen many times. The chain's CDR3 is CASSGNSGETQYF. The CDR3 coding sequence is TGTGCCAGCAGTGGAAATAGTGGGGAGACCCAGTACTTC. The V gene is TRBV27, the J gene TRBJ2-5; D is undetermined. There are 13 residues in the CDR3. The V and J ends lost 5 bases and 5 bases respectively, with 12 bases between them. Germline CDR1 is MNHEY and CDR2 is SMNVEV (reference sequence).

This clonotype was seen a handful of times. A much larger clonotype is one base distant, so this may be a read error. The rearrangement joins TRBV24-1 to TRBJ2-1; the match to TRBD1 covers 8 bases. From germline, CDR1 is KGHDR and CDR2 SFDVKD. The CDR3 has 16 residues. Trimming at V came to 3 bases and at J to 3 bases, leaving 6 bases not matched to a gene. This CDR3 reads CATSDPRQGIYNEQFF. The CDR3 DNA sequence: TGTGCCACCAGTGATCCCCGACAGGGGATCTACAATGAGCAGTTCTTC.

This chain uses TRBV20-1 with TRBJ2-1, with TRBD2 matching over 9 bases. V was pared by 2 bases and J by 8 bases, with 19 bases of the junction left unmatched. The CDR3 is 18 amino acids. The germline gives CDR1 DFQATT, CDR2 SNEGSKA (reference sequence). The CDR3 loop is CSARLAGGREGRVYEQFF. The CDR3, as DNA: TGCAGTGCTAGACTAGCAGGAGGGCGGGAGGGCCGGGTTTATGAGCAGTTCTTC.

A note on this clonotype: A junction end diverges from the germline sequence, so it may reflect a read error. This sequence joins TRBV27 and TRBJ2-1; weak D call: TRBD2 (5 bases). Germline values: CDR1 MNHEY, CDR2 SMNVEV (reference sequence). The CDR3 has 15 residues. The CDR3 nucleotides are TGTGCCAGCATTGGTGGGAGTGCGACCTACAATGGGCAGCTCTTC. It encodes CASIGGSATYNGQLF.

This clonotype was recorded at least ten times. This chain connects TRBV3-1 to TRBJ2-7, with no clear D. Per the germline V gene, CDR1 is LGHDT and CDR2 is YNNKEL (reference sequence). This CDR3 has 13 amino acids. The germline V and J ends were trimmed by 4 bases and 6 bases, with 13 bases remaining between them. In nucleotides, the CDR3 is TGTGCCAGCAGCCTTTCCCCTATTCCCGAGCAGTACTTC. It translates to CASSLSPIPEQYF.

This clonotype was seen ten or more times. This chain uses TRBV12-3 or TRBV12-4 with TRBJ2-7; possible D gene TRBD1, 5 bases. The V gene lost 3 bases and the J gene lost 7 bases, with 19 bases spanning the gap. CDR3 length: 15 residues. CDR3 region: CASSFGRRASGEQYF. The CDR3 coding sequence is TGTGCCAGCAGTTTCGGTCGCAGGGCAAGTGGGGAGCAGTACTTC.

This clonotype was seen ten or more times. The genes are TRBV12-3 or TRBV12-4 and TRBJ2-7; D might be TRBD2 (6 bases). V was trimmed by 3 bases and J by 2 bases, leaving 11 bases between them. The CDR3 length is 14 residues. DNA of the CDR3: TGTGCCAGCAGTTTCAGGGAGGCAGCCTACGAGCAGTACTTC. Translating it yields CASSFREAAYEQYF.

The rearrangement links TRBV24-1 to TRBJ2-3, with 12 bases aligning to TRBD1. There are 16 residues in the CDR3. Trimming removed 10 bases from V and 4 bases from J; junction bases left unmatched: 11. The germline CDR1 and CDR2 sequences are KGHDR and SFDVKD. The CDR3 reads CATGDRGRGSADTQYF. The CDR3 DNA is TGTGCCACGGGGGACAGGGGGCGCGGGAGTGCAGATACGCAGTATTTT.

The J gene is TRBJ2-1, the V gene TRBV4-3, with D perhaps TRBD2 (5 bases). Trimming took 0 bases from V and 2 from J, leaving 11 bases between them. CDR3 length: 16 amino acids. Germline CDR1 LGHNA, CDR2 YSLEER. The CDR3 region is CASSQEVGVAYNEQFF. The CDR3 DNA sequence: TGCGCCAGCAGCCAAGAGGTGGGAGTAGCCTACAATGAGCAGTTCTTC.

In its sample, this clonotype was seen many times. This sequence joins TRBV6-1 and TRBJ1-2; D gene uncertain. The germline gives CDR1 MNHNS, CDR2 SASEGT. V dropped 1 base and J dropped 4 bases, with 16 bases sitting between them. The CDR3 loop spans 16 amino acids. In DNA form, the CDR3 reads TGTGCCAGCAGTGAAGATGTTTGGAGCTCGGGCTATGGCTACACCTTC. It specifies CASSEDVWSSGYGYTF.

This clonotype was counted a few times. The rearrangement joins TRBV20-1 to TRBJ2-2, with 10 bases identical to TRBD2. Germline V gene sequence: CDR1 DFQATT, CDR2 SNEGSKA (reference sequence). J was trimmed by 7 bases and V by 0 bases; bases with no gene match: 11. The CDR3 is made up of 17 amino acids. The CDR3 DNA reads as TGCAGTGCTAGAGATCCCGCTAGCGGGAGCTTCGGCGGGGAGCTGTTTTTT. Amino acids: CSARDPASGSFGGELFF.

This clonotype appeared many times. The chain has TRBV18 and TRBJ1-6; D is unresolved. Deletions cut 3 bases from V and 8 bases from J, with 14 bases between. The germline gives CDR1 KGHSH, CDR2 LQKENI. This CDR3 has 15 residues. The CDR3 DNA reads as TGTGCCAGCTCACCTTATAACATGGACGATTCACCCCTCCACTTT. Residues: CASSPYNMDDSPLHF. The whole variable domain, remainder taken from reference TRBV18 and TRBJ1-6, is NAGVMQNPRHLVRRRGQEARLRCSPMKGHSHVYWYRQLPEEGLKFMVYLQKENIIDESGMPKERFSAEFPKEGPSILRIQQVVRGDSAAYFCASSPYNMDDSPLHFGNGTRLTVT.

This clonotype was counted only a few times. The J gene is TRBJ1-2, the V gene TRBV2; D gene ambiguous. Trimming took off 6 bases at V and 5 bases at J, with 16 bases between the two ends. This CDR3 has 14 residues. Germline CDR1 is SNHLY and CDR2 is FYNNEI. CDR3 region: CASRRRPDAYGYTF. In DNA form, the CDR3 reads TGTGCCAGCAGGAGGCGCCCGGACGCATATGGCTACACCTTC. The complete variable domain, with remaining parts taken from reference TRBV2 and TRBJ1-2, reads EPEVTQTPSHQVTQMGQEVILRCVPISNHLYFYWYRQILGQKVEFLVSFYNNEISEKSEIFDDQFSVERPDGSNFTLKIRSTKLEDSAMYFCASRRRPDAYGYTFGSGTRLTVV.

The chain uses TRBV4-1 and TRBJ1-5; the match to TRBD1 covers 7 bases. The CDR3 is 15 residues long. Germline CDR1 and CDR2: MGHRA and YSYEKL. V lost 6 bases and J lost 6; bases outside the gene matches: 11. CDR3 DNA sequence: TGCGCCAGCAGGACAAACAGGGGATCGAGTCAGCCCCAGCATTTT. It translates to CASRTNRGSSQPQHF.

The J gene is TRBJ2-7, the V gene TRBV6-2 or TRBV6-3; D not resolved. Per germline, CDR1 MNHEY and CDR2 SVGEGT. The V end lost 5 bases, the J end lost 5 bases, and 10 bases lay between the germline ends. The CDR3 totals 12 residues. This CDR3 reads CASSHPRDEQYF. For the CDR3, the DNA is TGTGCCAGCAGTCACCCCCGGGACGAGCAGTACTTC.

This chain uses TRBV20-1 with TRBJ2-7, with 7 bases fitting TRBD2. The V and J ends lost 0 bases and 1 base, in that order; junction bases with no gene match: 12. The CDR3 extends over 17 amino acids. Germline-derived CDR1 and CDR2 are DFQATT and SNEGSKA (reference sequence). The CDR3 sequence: CSARDLSERRGSYEQYF. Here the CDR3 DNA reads TGCAGTGCTAGAGATCTGTCCGAGCGGCGGGGGTCCTACGAGCAGTACTTC.

CDR3: CASSLAGDSNEKLFF. The CDR3 DNA reads TGTGCCAGCAGCTTAGCAGGGGACAGTAATGAAAAACTGTTTTTT. The rearrangement uses TRBV7-9 and TRBJ1-4, with 7 nucleotides matching TRBD1. Germline CDR1 is SEHNR and CDR2 is FQNEAQ (reference sequence). This CDR3 spans 15 amino acids. V gave up 0 bases and J gave up 4 bases; unmatched junction bases: 2.

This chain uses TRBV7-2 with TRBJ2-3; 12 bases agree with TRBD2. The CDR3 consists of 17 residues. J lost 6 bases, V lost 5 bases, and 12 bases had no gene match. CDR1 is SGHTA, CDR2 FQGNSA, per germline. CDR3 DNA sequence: TGTGCCAGCAGCCAAGAAGGGCCTAGCGGGAGGGCGGATACGCAGTATTTT. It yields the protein CASSQEGPSGRADTQYF.

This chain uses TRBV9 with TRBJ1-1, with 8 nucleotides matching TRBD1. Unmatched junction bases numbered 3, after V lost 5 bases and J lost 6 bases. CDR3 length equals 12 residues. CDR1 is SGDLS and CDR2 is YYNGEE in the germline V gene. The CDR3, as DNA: TGTGCCAGCAGTGCAGGGGGCTCTGAAGCTTTCTTT. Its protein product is CASSAGGSEAFF.

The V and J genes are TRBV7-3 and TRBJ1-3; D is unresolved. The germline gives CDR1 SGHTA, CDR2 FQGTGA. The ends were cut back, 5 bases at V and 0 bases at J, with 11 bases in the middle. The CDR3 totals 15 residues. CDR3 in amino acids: CASSPSLTSGNTIYF. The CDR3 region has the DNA TGTGCCAGCAGCCCTTCGCTTACCTCTGGAAACACCATATATTTT.

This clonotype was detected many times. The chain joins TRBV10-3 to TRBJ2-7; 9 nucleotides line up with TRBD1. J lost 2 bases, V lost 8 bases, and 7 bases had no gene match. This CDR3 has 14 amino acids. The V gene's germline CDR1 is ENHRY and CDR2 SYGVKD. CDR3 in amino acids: CAIQDRGSTYEQYF. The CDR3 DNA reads TGTGCCATCCAAGACAGGGGGTCCACCTACGAGCAGTACTTC.

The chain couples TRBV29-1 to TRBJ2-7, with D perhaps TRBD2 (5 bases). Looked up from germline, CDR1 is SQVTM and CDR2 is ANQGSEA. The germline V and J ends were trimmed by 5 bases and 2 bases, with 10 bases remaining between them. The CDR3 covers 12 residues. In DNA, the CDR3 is TGCAGCGTTCCGGGATCCACCTACGAGCAGTACTTC. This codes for CSVPGSTYEQYF.

The CDR3 spells CASSRVNSPLHF. The CDR3 DNA sequence: TGTGCCAGCAGCCGGGTGAATTCACCCCTCCACTTT. The chain recombines TRBV7-9 with TRBJ1-6, with D uncertain. Trimming removed 5 bases from V and 7 bases from J, with 6 bases in between. Germline values: CDR1 SEHNR, CDR2 FQNEAQ (reference sequence). The length of the CDR3 is 12 residues.